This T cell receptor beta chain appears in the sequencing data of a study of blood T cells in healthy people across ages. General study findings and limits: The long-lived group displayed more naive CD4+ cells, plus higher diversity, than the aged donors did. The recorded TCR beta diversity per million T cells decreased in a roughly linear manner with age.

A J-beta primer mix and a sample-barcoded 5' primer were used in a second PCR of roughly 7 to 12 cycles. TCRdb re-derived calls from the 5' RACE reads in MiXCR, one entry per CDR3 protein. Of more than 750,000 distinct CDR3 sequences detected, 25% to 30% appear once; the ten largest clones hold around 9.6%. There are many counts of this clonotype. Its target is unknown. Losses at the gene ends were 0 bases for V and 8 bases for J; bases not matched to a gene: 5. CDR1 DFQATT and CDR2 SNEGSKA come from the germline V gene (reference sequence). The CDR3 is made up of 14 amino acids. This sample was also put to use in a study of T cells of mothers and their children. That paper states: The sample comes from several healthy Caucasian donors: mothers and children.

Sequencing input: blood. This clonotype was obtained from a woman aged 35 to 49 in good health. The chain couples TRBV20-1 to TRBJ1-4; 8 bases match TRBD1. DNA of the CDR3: TGCAGTGCTAGAGATCTACAGGGGGTCGAAAAACTGTTTTTT. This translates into CSARDLQGVEKLFF.